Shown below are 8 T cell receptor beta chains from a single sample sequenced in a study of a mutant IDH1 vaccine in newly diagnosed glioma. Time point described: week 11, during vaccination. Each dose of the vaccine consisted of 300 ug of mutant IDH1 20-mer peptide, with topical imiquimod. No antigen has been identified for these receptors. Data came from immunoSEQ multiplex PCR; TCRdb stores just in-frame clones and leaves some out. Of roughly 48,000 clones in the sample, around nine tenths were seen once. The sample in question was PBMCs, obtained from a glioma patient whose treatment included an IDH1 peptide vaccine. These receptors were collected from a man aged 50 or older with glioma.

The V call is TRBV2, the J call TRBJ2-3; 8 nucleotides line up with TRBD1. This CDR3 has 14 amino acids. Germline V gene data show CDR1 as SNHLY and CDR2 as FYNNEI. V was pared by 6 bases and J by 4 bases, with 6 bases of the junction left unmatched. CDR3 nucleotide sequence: TGTGCCAGCAGCGAGGACAGGGACGCAGATACGCAGTATTTT. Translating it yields CASSEDRDADTQYF.

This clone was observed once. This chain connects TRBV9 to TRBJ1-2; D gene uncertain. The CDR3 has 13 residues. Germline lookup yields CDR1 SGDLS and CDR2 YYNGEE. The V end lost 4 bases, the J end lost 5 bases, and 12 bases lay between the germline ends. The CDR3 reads CASSLPGKYGYTF. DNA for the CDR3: TGTGCCAGCAGCCTACCCGGGAAATATGGCTACACCTTC.

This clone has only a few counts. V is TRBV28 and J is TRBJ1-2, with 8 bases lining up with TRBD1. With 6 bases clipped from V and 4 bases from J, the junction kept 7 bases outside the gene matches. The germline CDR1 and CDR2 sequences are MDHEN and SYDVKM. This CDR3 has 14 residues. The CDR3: CASSRMTGVYGYTF. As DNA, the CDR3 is TGTGCCAGCAGCCGGATGACAGGGGTCTATGGCTACACCTTC.

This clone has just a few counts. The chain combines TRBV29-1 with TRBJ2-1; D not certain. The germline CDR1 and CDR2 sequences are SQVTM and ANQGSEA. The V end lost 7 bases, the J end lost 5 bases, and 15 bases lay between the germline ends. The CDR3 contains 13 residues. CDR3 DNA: TGCAGCGCCGCTGAAAGGGCCCACAATGAGCAGTTCTTC. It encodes CSAAERAHNEQFF.

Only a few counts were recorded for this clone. The chain's CDR3 is CAWSGQNLQPQHF. DNA of the CDR3: TGTGCCTGGAGTGGACAGAACCTTCAGCCCCAGCATTTT. V usage is TRBV30 and J usage is TRBJ1-5, with D maybe TRBD1 (5 bases). Trimming cost V 1 base and J 6 bases, with 10 bases left between them. Germline lookup yields CDR1 GTSNPN and CDR2 SVGIG (reference sequence). The CDR3 is 13 amino acids. Together with reference TRBV30 and TRBJ1-5, the CDR3 gives the full variable domain: SQTIHQWPATLVQPVGSPLSLECTVEGTSNPNLYWYRQAAGRGLQLLFYSVGIGQISSEVPQNLSASRPQDRQFILSSKKLLLSDSGFYLCAWSGQNLQPQHFGDGTRLSIL.

The CDR3, as DNA: TGTGCCAAAACGAGGACTAGCGGGGGAACAGATACGCAGTATTTT. Protein product: CAKTRTSGGTDTQYF. The genes are TRBV2 and TRBJ2-3; TRBD2 matches 13 bases. Losses at the gene ends were 10 bases for V and 3 bases for J; bases not matched to a gene: 7. The CDR3 runs 15 residues. CDR1 is SNHLY, CDR2 FYNNEI, per germline.

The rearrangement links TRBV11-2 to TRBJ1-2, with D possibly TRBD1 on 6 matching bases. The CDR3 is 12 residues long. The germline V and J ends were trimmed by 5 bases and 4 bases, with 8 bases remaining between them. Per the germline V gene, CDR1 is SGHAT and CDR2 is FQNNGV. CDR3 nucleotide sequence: TGTGCCAGCAGCCTGGACAGCTATGGCTACACCTTC. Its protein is CASSLDSYGYTF. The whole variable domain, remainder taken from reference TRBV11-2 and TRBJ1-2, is EAGVAQSPRYKIIEKRQSVAFWCNPISGHATLYWYQQILGQGPKLLIQFQNNGVVDDSQLPKDRFSAERLKGVDSTLKIQPAKLEDSAVYLCASSLDSYGYTFGSGTRLTVV.

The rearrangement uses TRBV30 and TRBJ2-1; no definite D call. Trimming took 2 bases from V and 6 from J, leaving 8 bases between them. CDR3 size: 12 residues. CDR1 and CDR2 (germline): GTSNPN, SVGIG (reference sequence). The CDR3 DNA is TGTGCCTGGAGTACAAGCGCCAATGAGCAGTTCTTC. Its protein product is CAWSTSANEQFF.